Following are 10 T cell receptor beta chains from one sample sequenced in a study of shared clonotypes between healthy human individuals (dated by TCRdb to the early 2020s). To prepare the library, the immunoSEQ multiplex PCR assay was applied. TCRdb retrieved this table from immuneACCESS and kept in-frame rearrangements only. Not all clones are present; in checked studies, unresolved V genes account for under half, and no reason is known for the remainder. The sample has more than 400,000 clones on record, roughly 80% of them singletons. The ten most abundant clones make up approximately 12% of the sample. Sequenced input: PBMCs. The receptors here all came from a woman between 35 and 50 years old in good health. Some clones in this sample may be carry-over from other donors' samples.

The chain couples TRBV30 to TRBJ2-2; the match to TRBD2 covers 13 bases. Trimming removed 2 bases from V and 6 bases from J; junction bases left unmatched: 3. The CDR3 length is 15 residues. Looked up from germline, CDR1 is GTSNPN and CDR2 is SVGIG (reference sequence). CDR3 nucleotide sequence: TGTGCCTGGAGTCGGACTAGCGGGAGCGCCGGGGAGCTGTTTTTT. It yields the protein CAWSRTSGSAGELFF.

The chain uses TRBV7-2 and TRBJ1-3; D may be TRBD1 (5 bases). Germline loops: CDR1 SGHTA, CDR2 FQGNSA. CDR3 length: 18 amino acids. Trimming took off 2 bases at V and 7 bases at J, with 24 bases between the two ends. CDR3 nucleotides: TGTGCCAGCAGCTTATGGTTATGGCGGGGGAGCGGTGACAACACCATATATTTT. Translated, it gives CASSLWLWRGSGDNTIYF.

The chain is built from TRBV30 and TRBJ1-2; possibly TRBD1 for D (5 bases). CDR1 is GTSNPN, CDR2 SVGIG, per germline (reference sequence). CDR3 length equals 14 residues. The V gene lost 6 bases and the J gene lost 6 bases, with 20 bases spanning the gap. CDR3 amino acids: CACLGSRQGDGYTF. Here the CDR3 DNA reads TGTGCCTGTCTGGGGTCCCGCCAGGGCGATGGCTACACCTTC.

The chain is built from TRBV6-6 and TRBJ1-5; TRBD1 might be the D (5 bases). V dropped 2 bases and J dropped 4 bases, with 12 bases sitting between them. CDR1 is MNHNY, CDR2 SVGAGI, per germline (reference sequence). The CDR3 is made up of 15 amino acids. The CDR3 DNA is TGTGCCAGCAGTTACCTTGACAGCATTAATCAGCCCCAGCATTTT. Translated: CASSYLDSINQPQHF.

This clone was seen only once. The rearrangement uses TRBV28 and TRBJ1-5; maybe TRBD1 (6 bases). Germline V CDR1 and CDR2: MDHEN, SYDVKM. The CDR3 runs 14 residues. With 6 bases removed from V and 9 bases from J, the gap between germline ends came to 18 bases. As DNA, the CDR3 is TGTGCCAGCAGGATACAGGGAGGGTGGGGGCCCCAGCATTTT. It yields the protein CASRIQGGWGPQHF.

J is TRBJ1-1 and V is TRBV7-9; D uncertain. The ends were cut back, 2 bases at V and 2 bases at J, with 12 bases in the middle. Per germline, CDR1 SEHNR and CDR2 FQNEAQ (reference sequence). The CDR3 has 15 amino acids. The CDR3 loop reads CASSLNVWDNTEAFF. The CDR3 DNA follows: TGTGCCAGCAGCTTAAATGTTTGGGATAACACTGAAGCTTTCTTT.

This chain connects TRBV29-1 to TRBJ1-2; TRBD1 matches at 9 bases. V shed 7 bases, J shed 8 bases, and the junction held 14 bases outside the gene matches. Germline loops: CDR1 SQVTM, CDR2 ANQGSEA. This CDR3 has 14 residues. For the CDR3, the DNA is TGCAGCGGGGGCCCAGGGGGACAGGGAGGAGGCTACACCTTC. This sequence encodes CSGGPGGQGGGYTF.

The chain couples TRBV25-1 to TRBJ1-1; no reliable D call. Germline V CDR1 and CDR2: MGHDK, SYGVNS. This CDR3 region has 15 residues. Trimming took 1 base from V and 4 from J, leaving 13 bases between them. Here the CDR3 DNA reads TGTGCCAGCAGTGAATCGGACGGAGCCCCCACTGAAGCTTTCTTT. Its translation: CASSESDGAPTEAFF.

The CDR3 DNA is TGTGCCTGGAGTGTACGGGCTAGCAATCAGCCCCAGCATTTT. Translated, it gives CAWSVRASNQPQHF. This chain joins TRBV30 and TRBJ1-5; D is ambiguous. Germline V lookup: CDR1 GTSNPN, CDR2 SVGIG (reference sequence). This CDR3 spans 14 amino acids. With 0 bases removed from V and 0 bases from J, the gap between germline ends came to 6 bases.

Concerning this clone itself: A far larger clone is only one base removed, so a read error is likely. This rearrangement joins TRBV14 to TRBJ1-5; the D is unclear. V shed 4 bases and J shed 0 bases, with 10 bases lying between them. The CDR3 is 15 amino acids. CDR1 is SGHDN and CDR2 is FVKESK in the germline V gene. CDR3 amino acids: CASSLDTDSNQPQHF. CDR3 coding DNA: TGTGCCAGCAGCCTTGACACGGATAGCAATCAGCCCCAGCATTTT.